This T cell receptor (beta chain) was found in a study of blood T cell repertoires in COVID-19. Overall study context: Sample material is recorded as cDNA or gDNA derived from T cells, B-cell-depleted T cells, or PBMCs.

V lost 4 bases and J 0 bases, leaving 7 bases between the germline ends. CDR3 length: 14 amino acids. The germline gives CDR1 MGHRA, CDR2 YSYEKL. As handled by the study authors: Reference gene primer amplification in the assay estimated nucleated cell counts. Method: immunoSEQ multiplex PCR; TCRdb's copy keeps in-frame clones and lacks some. V and J calls and clone size are copied from that table; D and trimming were computed from the DNA. The sample has more than 150,000 clones, almost 80% seen once. The clonotype was recovered from a woman between 65 and 79 years old with acute or convalescent COVID-19. V gene TRBV4-1 combines with J gene TRBJ1-5; D gene unclear. Sequenced material: peripheral blood. In DNA form, the CDR3 reads TGCGCCAGCAGCCCGTTAGTTAGCAATCAGCCCCAGCATTTT. Translation gives CASSPLVSNQPQHF.